This T cell receptor (beta chain) was identified during a study of T cell repertoires in cytomegalovirus infection. Study information: CMV epitopes, recently identified HLA-C-restricted and well-studied HLA-B-restricted, were used. It was the public TCR beta signatures that indicated both CMV infection and matching HLA type. Study findings and constraints: Clonotypes of TCR beta that were HLA-C-restricted and CMV-specific dominated the ex vivo response. Cumulative public TCR beta family frequency identified CMV carriers with the relevant HLA.

This CDR3 comprises 12 residues. V lost 5 bases to trimming and J lost 11 bases, with 14 bases between them. Concerning this clonotype itself: The antigen is undetermined.

TCRdb re-analysed the reads in MiXCR, keeping a single row per CDR3 protein. The table includes about 180,000 distinct CDR3 sequences, less than 25% detected once. The TCR was taken from a human donor in good health (CMV status not recorded). Some clones in this sample may be carry-over from other donors' samples. This chain uses TRBV12-3 or TRBV12-4 with TRBJ2-3, with D perhaps matching TRBD2 (6 bases). Sequencing was performed on CD8+ T cells from cultured PBMCs, taken from culture after CMV antigen stimulation. The DNA of the CDR3 is TGTGCCAGCAGTCCCTTTATCGGGGGGCAGTATTTT. This translates into CASSPFIGGQYF.